Shown below are 20 T cell receptor beta chains from a single sample sequenced in a study of blood T cell repertoires in COVID-19 (dated by TCRdb to the early 2020s). The library was produced with the immunoSEQ multiplex PCR assay. TCRdb provides this immuneACCESS table in a form limited to in-frame rearrangements. Some clones are lacking; in checked studies, under half of them reflect an unresolved V gene, and why the rest are absent is not known. The sample yields approximately 210,000 clones; roughly four fifths were counted once. About 5.1% of the sample lies in the top ten. The sample consisted of peripheral blood. These receptors were taken from a woman aged 65 to 85 with active or convalescent COVID-19.

This clone came up a few times. The chain uses TRBV19 and TRBJ2-7; 9 nucleotides match TRBD1. Germline trimming cut 5 bases from V and 6 bases from J; bases unmatched to any gene: 11. The CDR3 runs 15 residues. Germline CDR1 LNHDA, CDR2 SQIVND (reference sequence). Written as DNA, the CDR3 is TGTGCCAGTAGTGGACAGGGGTTGGAGATGGTCGAGCAGTACTTC. Amino acid sequence: CASSGQGLEMVEQYF.

This clone was seen only once. The CDR3, as DNA: TGTGCCAGCTCACAAGTCGACAGGGCCTACGAGCAGTACTTC. It encodes CASSQVDRAYEQYF. V gene TRBV18 combines with J gene TRBJ2-7, with 7 nucleotides matching TRBD1. With V trimmed by 4 bases and J by 2 bases, 5 bases remained unmatched. CDR1 is KGHSH and CDR2 is LQKENI in the germline V gene. This CDR3 spans 14 amino acids.

V usage is TRBV14 and J usage is TRBJ2-1; tentatively, D is TRBD1 (5 bases). The CDR3 is made up of 17 amino acids. The germline V gene has CDR1 SGHDN and CDR2 FVKESK. V dropped 1 base and J dropped 6 bases, with 19 bases sitting between them. The CDR3 protein is CASSQAQGLERINEQFF. The DNA of the CDR3 is TGTGCCAGCAGCCAAGCCCAGGGCTTAGAACGAATCAATGAGCAGTTCTTC.

This clone appeared once. The V gene is TRBV9, the J gene TRBJ1-2; the D gene is possibly TRBD1 (5 bases). V was trimmed by 5 bases and J by 0 bases, leaving 14 bases between them. This CDR3 has 15 amino acids. Germline V lookup: CDR1 SGDLS, CDR2 YYNGEE. The CDR3 here is CASRGDGRANYGYTF. In nucleotides, the CDR3 is TGTGCCAGCAGAGGGGATGGAAGAGCTAACTATGGCTACACCTTC. Combining the CDR3 with reference TRBV9 and TRBJ1-2 gives the whole variable domain DSGVTQTPKHLITATGQRVTLRCSPRSGDLSVYWYQQSLDQGLQFLIQYYNGEERAKGNILERFSAQQFPDLHSELNLSSLELGDSALYFCASRGDGRANYGYTFGSGTRLTVV.

V and J are TRBV28 and TRBJ2-7; 7 positions match TRBD2. Per germline, CDR1 MDHEN and CDR2 SYDVKM. CDR3 length: 14 amino acids. Trimming at V came to 4 bases and at J to 2 bases, leaving 5 bases not matched to a gene. The CDR3 loop is CASSSGRPPYEQYF. DNA for the CDR3: TGTGCCAGCAGTTCCGGGAGGCCCCCCTACGAGCAGTACTTC.

The V gene is TRBV6-6, the J gene TRBJ2-2; 8 nucleotides agree with TRBD1. CDR3 length: 16 residues. Per germline, CDR1 MNHNY and CDR2 SVGAGI (reference sequence). J gave up 6 bases and V 0 bases, and 6 bases lay outside the gene matches. CDR3 sequence (DNA): TGTGCCAGCAGTTACTCGACAGGGGTGGTTCCCGGGGAGCTGTTTTTT. It is translated as CASSYSTGVVPGELFF.

The chain recombines TRBV7-3 with TRBJ2-1; 8 bases agree with TRBD2. V lost 7 bases and J lost 6; bases outside the gene matches: 2. The CDR3 has 12 residues. Per germline, CDR1 SGHTA and CDR2 FQGTGA. Written as DNA, the CDR3 is TGTGCCAGCACCAGCGGGAGCAATGAGCAGTTCTTC. Its protein product is CASTSGSNEQFF.

This clone was observed a single time. V usage is TRBV19 and J usage is TRBJ1-5; maybe TRBD1 (5 bases). Per the germline V gene, CDR1 is LNHDA and CDR2 is SQIVND (reference sequence). V was clipped by 5 bases and J by 6 bases, with 11 bases between them. The CDR3 length is 13 residues. The CDR3 sequence is CASSQGPGQPQHF. Written as DNA, the CDR3 is TGTGCCAGTAGTCAGGGCCCGGGTCAGCCCCAGCATTTT.

This chain uses TRBV14 with TRBJ2-2; 10 positions match TRBD1. The CDR3 runs 18 residues. The V segment lost 0 bases and the J segment 7 bases; nucleotides outside the gene matches: 11. The germline gives CDR1 SGHDN, CDR2 FVKESK. The CDR3 reads CASSQDRGTGDNGGELFF. The DNA of the CDR3 is TGTGCCAGCAGCCAAGATCGTGGGACAGGGGACAATGGCGGGGAGCTGTTTTTT.

This clone was detected only once. The rearrangement uses TRBV7-3 and TRBJ2-1; 7 positions agree with TRBD1. CDR1 is SGHTA, CDR2 FQGTGA, per germline. The junction had 24 bases not matched to a gene; V was cut back by 7 bases and J by 0 bases. The CDR3 has 21 residues. In nucleotides, the CDR3 is TGTGCCAGCATCCTGCTATGGCCGGGACAGATCCCAGTCCGCTCCTACAATGAGCAGTTCTTC. It is translated as CASILLWPGQIPVRSYNEQFF.

The gene calls are TRBV4-1 and TRBJ2-7, with 12 bases matching TRBD1. V shed 1 base, J shed 7 bases, and the junction held 11 bases outside the gene matches. CDR3 size: 17 residues. The germline V gene encodes CDR1 MGHRA and CDR2 YSYEKL. The CDR3 region is CASSQAKVGQGAGEQYF. As DNA, the CDR3 is TGCGCCAGCAGCCAAGCAAAGGTGGGACAGGGGGCGGGTGAGCAGTACTTC.

V usage is TRBV12-3 or TRBV12-4 and J usage is TRBJ2-7; D is possibly TRBD2 (5 bases). Trimming shortened V by 3 bases and J by 3 bases, and 9 bases separated the two germline ends. The CDR3 runs to 13 residues. The CDR3: CASSLGSVYEQYF. Here the CDR3 DNA reads TGTGCCAGCAGTTTGGGTAGCGTCTACGAGCAGTACTTC.

This clone was found once. The genes are TRBV5-1 and TRBJ1-4, with 10 bases matching TRBD1. V was clipped by 5 bases and J by 6 bases; unmatched bases: 4. The V gene's germline CDR1 is SGHRS and CDR2 YFSETQ. This CDR3 comprises 14 residues. The CDR3: CASSYDRGHEKLFF. CDR3 coding DNA: TGCGCCAGCAGTTATGACAGGGGGCATGAAAAACTGTTTTTT.

The genes are TRBV4-2 and TRBJ2-3; 7 nucleotides align to TRBD2. Germline V gene data show CDR1 as LGHNA and CDR2 as YNFKEQ. This CDR3 has 19 amino acids. Trimming removed 0 bases from V and 3 bases from J; junction bases left unmatched: 15. This chain's CDR3 is CASSQESGTEAWLTDTQYF. CDR3 nucleotides: TGTGCCAGCAGCCAAGAGAGCGGGACTGAAGCCTGGCTTACAGATACGCAGTATTTT.

The chain uses TRBV15 and TRBJ1-4; 11 nucleotides align to TRBD1. The CDR3 spans 15 residues. J gave up 7 bases and V 3 bases, and 4 bases lay outside the gene matches. CDR1 LNHNV and CDR2 YYDKDF come from the germline V gene (reference sequence). The DNA of the CDR3 is TGTGCCACCAGCAGGGAAGGGACAGGGGGTGAAAAACTGTTTTTT. Translation: CATSREGTGGEKLFF.

The chain combines TRBV27 with TRBJ1-1; D may be TRBD1 (5 bases). The V end lost 3 bases, the J end lost 2 bases, and 7 bases lay between the germline ends. Germline assignment: CDR1 MNHEY and CDR2 SMNVEV (reference sequence). The CDR3 covers 13 residues. DNA for the CDR3: TGTGCCAGCAGTTTTCAGGGAAACACTGAAGCTTTCTTT. Protein: CASSFQGNTEAFF.

The chain is built from TRBV29-1 and TRBJ2-5; 7 bases line up with TRBD1. Germline loops: CDR1 SQVTM, CDR2 ANQGSEA. This CDR3 is 13 amino acids long. J lost 3 bases, V lost 1 base, and 2 bases had no gene match. The CDR3 here is CSVEGQGEETQYF. DNA for the CDR3: TGCAGCGTTGAAGGTCAGGGGGAAGAGACCCAGTACTTC. Drawing the rest from reference TRBV29-1 and TRBJ2-5, the complete variable domain is SAVISQKPSRDICQRGTSLTIQCQVDSQVTMMFWYRQQPGQSLTLIATANQGSEATYESGFVIDKFPISRPNLTFSTLTVSNMSPEDSSIYLCSVEGQGEETQYFGPGTRLLVL.

This rearrangement joins TRBV6-5 to TRBJ1-4, with D maybe TRBD1 (6 bases). The CDR3 is 15 amino acids. Trimming left V 0 bases short and J 3 bases short, with 8 bases between. CDR1 and CDR2 from the germline V gene are MNHEY and SVGAGI. Here the CDR3 reads CASSYSGHSNEKLFF. CDR3 nucleotide sequence: TGTGCCAGCAGTTACTCGGGACACTCTAATGAAAAACTGTTTTTT.

This sequence joins TRBV4-1 and TRBJ1-6; D is unclear. The V gene lost 0 bases and the J gene lost 9 bases, with 18 bases spanning the gap. The CDR3 is 17 residues long. Per the germline V gene, CDR1 is MGHRA and CDR2 is YSYEKL. The CDR3 loop reads CASSQDGVQVSASPLHF. Here the CDR3 DNA reads TGCGCCAGCAGCCAAGACGGGGTCCAGGTTTCGGCTTCACCCCTCCACTTT.

This chain links TRBV7-3 with TRBJ2-7; 11 bases align to TRBD2. The junction had 8 bases not matched to a gene; V was cut back by 5 bases and J by 8 bases. This CDR3 spans 14 amino acids. The V gene's germline CDR1 is SGHTA and CDR2 FQGTGA. The CDR3: CASSLAGGTQQQYF. The CDR3 bases are TGTGCCAGCAGCCTAGCGGGAGGAACTCAGCAGCAGTACTTC.